This TCR beta chain was profiled in a study of cytomegalovirus exposure and HLA in healthy donors. General observations from the study: Association of a missense DCLRE1C variant with TCR beta V- and J-gene trimming was reported in a later analysis. In an earlier analysis, most TCR beta V segments were productive about 87% or about 30% of the time.

With 60 Vbeta and 13 Jbeta primers, the PCR was carried out. Authors' processing steps: An analysis that came later counted roughly 87 million unique TCR beta chains, around 12 million shared. Repertoires were generated with immunoSEQ multiplex PCR, while TCRdb's copy carries only in-frame clones and drops some. D and trimming come from the DNA, and the V and J calls and clone size come from that table. Of under 300,000 clones in the sample, 86% were seen once. This clone is a singleton in its sample. Its matching antigen is unknown. This CDR3 contains 13 residues. Trimming cost V 7 bases and J 8 bases; bases outside gene matches: 10. From germline, CDR1 is MDHEN and CDR2 SYDVKM.

The sequencing sample was made of PBMCs. The V gene is TRBV28, the J gene TRBJ1-2, with TRBD1 matching over 7 bases. The TCR was taken from a man in his forties in good health and CMV-seropositive. The CDR3 sequence is CASTVRRGLGYTF. In nucleotides, the CDR3 is TGTGCCAGCACCGTAAGGAGGGGGCTCGGCTACACCTTC.